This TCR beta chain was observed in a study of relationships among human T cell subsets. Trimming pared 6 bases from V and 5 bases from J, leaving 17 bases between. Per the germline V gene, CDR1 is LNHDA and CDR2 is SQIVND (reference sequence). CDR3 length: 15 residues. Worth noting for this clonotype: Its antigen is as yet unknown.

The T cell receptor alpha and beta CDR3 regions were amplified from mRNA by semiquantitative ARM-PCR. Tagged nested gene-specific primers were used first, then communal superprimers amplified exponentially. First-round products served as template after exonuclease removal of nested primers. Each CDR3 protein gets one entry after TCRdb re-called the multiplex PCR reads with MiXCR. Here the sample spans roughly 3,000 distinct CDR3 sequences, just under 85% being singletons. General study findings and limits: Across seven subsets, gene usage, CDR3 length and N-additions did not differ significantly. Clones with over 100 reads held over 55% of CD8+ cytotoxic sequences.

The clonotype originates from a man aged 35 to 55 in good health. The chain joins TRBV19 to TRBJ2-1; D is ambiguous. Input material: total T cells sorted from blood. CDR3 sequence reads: CASSTVRSIHNEQFF. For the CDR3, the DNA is TGTGCCAGTAGCACCGTACGGAGTATCCACAATGAGCAGTTCTTC.